This TCR beta chain was obtained from a study of beta chain features in type 1 diabetes. The CDR3 contains 18 residues. Losses at the gene ends were 4 bases for V and 4 bases for J; bases not matched to a gene: 12. The germline CDR1 and CDR2 sequences are SGHDT and YYEEEE. This clone was counted only a few times. Its antigen is not identified. Study findings and constraints: TCRB CDR3 length was moderately but significantly reduced in all four CD4+ subsets of Type 1 diabetes patients.

Expressed TCRB transcripts were sequenced, since all the RNA that had been isolated was reverse transcribed. This table comes from immunoSEQ multiplex PCR, and its TCRdb copy is limited to in-frame clones, with some not included. Among approximately 730,000 clones, roughly 12% were seen once, and the ten largest hold 0.02% to 0.025%. The sample was naive CD4+ T cells from blood. The clonotype was recovered from a man aged 18 to 29 with type 1 diabetes. This chain links TRBV5-6 with TRBJ2-3; 13 bases align to TRBD2. The CDR3 region is CASSHGLAGALRADTQYF. DNA of the CDR3: TGTGCCAGCAGCCACGGACTAGCGGGGGCCCTTCGTGCAGATACGCAGTATTTT.